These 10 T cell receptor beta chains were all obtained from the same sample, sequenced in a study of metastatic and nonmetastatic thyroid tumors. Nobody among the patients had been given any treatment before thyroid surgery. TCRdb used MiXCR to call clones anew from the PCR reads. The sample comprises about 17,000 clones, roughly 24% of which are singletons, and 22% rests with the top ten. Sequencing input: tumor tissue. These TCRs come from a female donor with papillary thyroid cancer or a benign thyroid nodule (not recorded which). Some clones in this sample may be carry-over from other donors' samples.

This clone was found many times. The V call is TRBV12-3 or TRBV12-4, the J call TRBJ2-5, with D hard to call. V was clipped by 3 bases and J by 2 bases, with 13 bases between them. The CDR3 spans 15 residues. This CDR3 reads CASSLRQMVQETQYF. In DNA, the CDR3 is TGTGCCAGCAGTTTGCGGCAGATGGTACAAGAGACCCAGTACTTC.

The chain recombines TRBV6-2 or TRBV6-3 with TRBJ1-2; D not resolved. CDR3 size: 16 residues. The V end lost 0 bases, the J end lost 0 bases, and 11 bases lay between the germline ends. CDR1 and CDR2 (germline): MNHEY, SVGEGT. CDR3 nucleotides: TGTGCCAGCAGTTACTCTTATTCCGGTGCTAACTATGGCTACACCTTC. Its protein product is CASSYSYSGANYGYTF.

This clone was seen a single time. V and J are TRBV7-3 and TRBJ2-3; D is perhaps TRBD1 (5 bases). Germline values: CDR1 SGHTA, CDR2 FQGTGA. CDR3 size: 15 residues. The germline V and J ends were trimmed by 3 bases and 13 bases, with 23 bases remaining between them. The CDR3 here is CASSLDTTGTDTKYF. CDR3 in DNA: TGTGCCAGCAGCTTGGACACAACCGGCACAGATACAAAGTATTTT.

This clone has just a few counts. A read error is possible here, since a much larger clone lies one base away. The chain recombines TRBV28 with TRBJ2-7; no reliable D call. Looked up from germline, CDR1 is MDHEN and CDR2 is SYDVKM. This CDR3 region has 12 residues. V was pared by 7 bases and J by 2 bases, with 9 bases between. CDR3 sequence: CASIFQAYEQYF. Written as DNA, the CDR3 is TGTGCCAGCATCTTCCAGGCCTACGAGCAGTACTTC. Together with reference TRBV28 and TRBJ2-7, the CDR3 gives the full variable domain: DVKVTQSSRYLVKRTGEKVFLECVQDMDHENMFWYRQDPGLGLRLIYFSYDVKMKEKGDIPEGYSVSREKKERFSLILESASTNQTSMYLCASIFQAYEQYFGPGTRLTVT.

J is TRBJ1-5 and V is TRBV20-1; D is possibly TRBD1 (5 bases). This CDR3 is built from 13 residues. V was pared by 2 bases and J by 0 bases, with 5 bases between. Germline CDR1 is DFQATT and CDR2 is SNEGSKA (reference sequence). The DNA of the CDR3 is TGCAGTGCTAGAACAGGTAGCAATCAGCCCCAGCATTTT. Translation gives CSARTGSNQPQHF.

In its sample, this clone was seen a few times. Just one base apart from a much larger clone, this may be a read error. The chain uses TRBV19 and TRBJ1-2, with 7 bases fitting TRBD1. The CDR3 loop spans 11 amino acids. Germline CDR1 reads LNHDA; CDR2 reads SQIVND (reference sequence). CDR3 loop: CVTGQDYGYTF. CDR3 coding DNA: TGTGTCACTGGACAGGACTATGGCTACACCTTC.

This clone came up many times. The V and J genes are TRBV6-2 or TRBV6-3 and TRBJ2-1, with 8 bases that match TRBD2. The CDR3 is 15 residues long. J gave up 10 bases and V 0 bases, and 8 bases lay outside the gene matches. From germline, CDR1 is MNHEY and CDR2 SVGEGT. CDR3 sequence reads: CASSYSPGSGVEQFF. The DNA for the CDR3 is TGTGCCAGCAGTTACTCGCCGGGTAGCGGGGTCGAGCAGTTCTTC.

CDR3 residues: CSARVPQNTEAFF. CDR3 in DNA: TGCAGTGCTAGAGTTCCTCAAAACACTGAAGCTTTCTTT. V and J are TRBV20-1 and TRBJ1-1; D is unresolved. Germline V gene lookup returns CDR1 DFQATT and CDR2 SNEGSKA (reference sequence). V was clipped by 1 base and J by 2 bases, with 8 bases between them. The CDR3 runs 13 residues.

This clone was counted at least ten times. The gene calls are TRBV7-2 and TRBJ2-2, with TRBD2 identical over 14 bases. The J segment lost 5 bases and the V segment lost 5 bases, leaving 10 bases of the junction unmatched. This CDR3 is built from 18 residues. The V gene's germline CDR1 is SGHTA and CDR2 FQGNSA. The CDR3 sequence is CASSTRTSGGWGTGELFF. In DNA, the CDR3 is TGTGCCAGCAGCACCCGGACTAGCGGGGGGTGGGGGACCGGGGAGCTGTTTTTT.

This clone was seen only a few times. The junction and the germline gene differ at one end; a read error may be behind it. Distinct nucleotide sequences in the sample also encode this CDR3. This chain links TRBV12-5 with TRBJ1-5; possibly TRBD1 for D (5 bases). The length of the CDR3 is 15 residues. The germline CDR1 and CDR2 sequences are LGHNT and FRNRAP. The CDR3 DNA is TGTGCCAGTGATCGGGACGGAGCTTACAATCAGCCCCAGCATTTT. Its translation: CASDRDGAYNQPQHF.